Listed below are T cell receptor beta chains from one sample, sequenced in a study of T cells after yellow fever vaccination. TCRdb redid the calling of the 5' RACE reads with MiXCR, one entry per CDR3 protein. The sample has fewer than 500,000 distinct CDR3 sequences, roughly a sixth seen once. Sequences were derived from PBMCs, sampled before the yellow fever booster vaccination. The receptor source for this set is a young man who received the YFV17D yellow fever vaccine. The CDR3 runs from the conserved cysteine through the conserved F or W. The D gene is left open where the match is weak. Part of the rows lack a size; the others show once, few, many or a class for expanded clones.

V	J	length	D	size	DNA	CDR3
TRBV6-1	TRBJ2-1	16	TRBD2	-	TGTGCCAGCAGTGAAAGGTCTAGCGGGGGGTACAATGAGCAGTTCTTC	CASSERSSGGYNEQFF
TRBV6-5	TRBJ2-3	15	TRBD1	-	TGTGCCAGCAGTTACACGACGACAGGGGCAGATACGCAGTATTTT	CASSYTTTGADTQYF
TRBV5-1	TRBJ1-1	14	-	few	TGCGCCAGCAGCAAGGACGTACTATACGGCGAAGCTTTCTTT	CASSKDVLYGEAFF
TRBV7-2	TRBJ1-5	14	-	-	TGTGCCAGCAGCCCCTACTATAGCAATCAGCCCCAGCATTTT	CASSPYYSNQPQHF
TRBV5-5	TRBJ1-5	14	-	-	TGTGCCAGCAGCTTGGGGTGGAGGGATCAGCCCCAGCATTTT	CASSLGWRDQPQHF
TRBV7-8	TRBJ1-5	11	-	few	TGTGCCAGCGGGTTCGGACAGCCCCAGCATTTT	CASGFGQPQHF
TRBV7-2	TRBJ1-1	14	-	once	TGTGCCAGCAGCCCCTCTCGGGGAGACACTGAAGCTTTCTTT	CASSPSRGDTEAFF
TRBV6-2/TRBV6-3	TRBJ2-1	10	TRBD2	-	TGTGCCGTCCTAGCGGGGGAGCAGTTCTTC	CAVLAGEQFF
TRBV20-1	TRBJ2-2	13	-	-	TGCAGTGCTAGGCGGCAGCGCACCGGGGAGCTGTTTTTT	CSARRQRTGELFF
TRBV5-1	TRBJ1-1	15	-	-	TGCGCCAGCAGCTTGGGACGGCTGATGAACACTGAAGCTTTCTTT	CASSLGRLMNTEAFF
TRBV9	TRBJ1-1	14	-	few	TGTGCCAGCAGCGCCGGCTCTCCCGGCACTGAAGCTTTCTTT	CASSAGSPGTEAFF
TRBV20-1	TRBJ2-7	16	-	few	TGCAGTGCTAGAGATGAGGGGAGAATAGCTGTATACGAGCAGTACTTC	CSARDEGRIAVYEQYF
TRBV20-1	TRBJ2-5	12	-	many	TGCAGTGCTGGAAGACAGGAGGAGACCCAGTACTTC	CSAGRQEETQYF
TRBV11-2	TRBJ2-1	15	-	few	TGTGCCAGCAGCCCAAGTCTGGCCCCCCGAGATGAGCAGTTCTTC	CASSPSLAPRDEQFF
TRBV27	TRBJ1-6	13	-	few	TGTGCCAGCAGTCAGGGATTAGGCTCACCCCTCCACTTT	CASSQGLGSPLHF
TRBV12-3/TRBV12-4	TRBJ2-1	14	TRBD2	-	TGTGCCAGCATCTCATCGGTGACTAGCGTGGAGCAGTTCTTC	CASISSVTSVEQFF
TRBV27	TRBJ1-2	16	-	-	TGTGCCAGCAGTTTAAGTCTGGGTGGGCATCGACAGAGCTACACCTTC	CASSLSLGGHRQSYTF
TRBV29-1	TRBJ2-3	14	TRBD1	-	TGCAGCTCTGAGGGGCAGGGGGCCACAGTTACGCAGTATTTT	CSSEGQGATVTQYF
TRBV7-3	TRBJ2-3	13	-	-	TGTGCCAGCAGCCCGTCGAGTTCAGATACGCAGTATTTT	CASSPSSSDTQYF
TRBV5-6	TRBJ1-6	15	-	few	TGTGCCAGCACAAGCGGACGGCGATATGGTTCACCCCTCCACTTT	CASTSGRRYGSPLHF
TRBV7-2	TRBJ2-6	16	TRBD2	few	TGTGCCAAAAGGGCTAGCGGGGTCTCTGGGGCCAACGTCCTGACTTTC	CAKRASGVSGANVLTF
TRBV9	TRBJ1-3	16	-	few	TGTGCCAGCAGCGTAGCAGGGATCCTCTCTGGAAACACCATATATTTT	CASSVAGILSGNTIYF
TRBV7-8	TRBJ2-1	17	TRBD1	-	TGTGCCAGCAGCTCCTACAGGGGCGAGAGCTCCTACAATGAGCAGTTCTTC	CASSSYRGESSYNEQFF
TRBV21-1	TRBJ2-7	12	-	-	TGTGCCACCTGGGTCATAGCCTACGAGCAGTACTTC	CATWVIAYEQYF
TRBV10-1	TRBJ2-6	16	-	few	TGCGCCAGCAGTGGAGGAGACAGGTCTGGGGCCAACGTCCTGACTTTC	CASSGGDRSGANVLTF
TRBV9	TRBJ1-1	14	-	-	TGTGCCAGCAGCGTAGCTCAGGGTCGCACTGAAGCTTTCTTT	CASSVAQGRTEAFF
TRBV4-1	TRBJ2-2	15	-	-	TGCGCCAGCAGCCAAGGTGCCAGGGGAACCGGGGAGCTGTTTTTT	CASSQGARGTGELFF
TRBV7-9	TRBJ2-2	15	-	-	TGTGCCAGCATCCCCGGGACTGCCAACACCGGGGAGCTGTTTTTT	CASIPGTANTGELFF
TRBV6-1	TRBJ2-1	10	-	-	TGTGCCACCTATTACAATGAGCAGTTCTTC	CATYYNEQFF
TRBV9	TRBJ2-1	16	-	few	TGTGCCAGCAGCGCACCCTCCCGGGGATCCGTAGATGAGCAGTTCTTC	CASSAPSRGSVDEQFF
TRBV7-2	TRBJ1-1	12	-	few	TGTGCCAGCAGCTTTTATAACACTGAAGCTTTCTTT	CASSFYNTEAFF
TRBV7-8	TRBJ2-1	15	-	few	TGTGCCAGCAGCTTAATAGGGGGGCTTAGTTCTGAGCAGTTCTTC	CASSLIGGLSSEQFF
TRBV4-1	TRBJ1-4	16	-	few	TGCGCCACCGTCAAGACCCAGGGGAGTCGAAATGAAAAACTGTTTTTT	CATVKTQGSRNEKLFF
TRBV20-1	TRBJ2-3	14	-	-	TGCAGTGCTAGTGAAGGCGGGGGCACAGATACGCAGTATTTT	CSASEGGGTDTQYF
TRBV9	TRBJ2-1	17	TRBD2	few	TGTGCCAGCAGCGTAGACGTTGCTAGCGGGGGGTACAATGAGCAGTTCTTC	CASSVDVASGGYNEQFF
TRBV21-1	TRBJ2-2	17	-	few	TGTGCCAGCAGCGGACCGGTGGGCAGGCTGAACACCGGGGAGCTGTTTTTT	CASSGPVGRLNTGELFF
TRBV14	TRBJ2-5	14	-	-	TGTGCCAGCAGTCACGGGTGGCGGGGTGAGACCCAGTACTTC	CASSHGWRGETQYF
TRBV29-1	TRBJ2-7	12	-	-	TGCAGCGCCGGAGACAGCTCCTACGAGCAGTACTTC	CSAGDSSYEQYF
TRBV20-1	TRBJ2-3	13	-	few	TGCAGTGCTAGACCTAGCGGCACAGATACGCAGTATTTT	CSARPSGTDTQYF
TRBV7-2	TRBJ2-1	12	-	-	TGTGCCAGCAGCAGGGACGGGAATGAGCAGTTCTTC	CASSRDGNEQFF
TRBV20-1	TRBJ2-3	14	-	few	TGCAGTGCTAGACGTGGATCTAGCACAGATACGCAGTATTTT	CSARRGSSTDTQYF
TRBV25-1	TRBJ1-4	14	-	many	TGTGCCAGCAGTGATATACAGTCTAATGAAAAACTGTTTTTT	CASSDIQSNEKLFF
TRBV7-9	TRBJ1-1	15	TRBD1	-	TGTGCCAGCAGCTTAGAACAGGGGGCATGGACTGAAGCTTTCTTT	CASSLEQGAWTEAFF
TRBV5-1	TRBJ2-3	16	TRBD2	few	TGCGCCAGCAGCTCCACTAGCGGGGTCCCCGGGGATACGCAGTATTTT	CASSSTSGVPGDTQYF
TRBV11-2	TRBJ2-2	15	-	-	TGTGCCAGCAGTTCTATACCAGGGGTTCGGGGGGAGCTGTTTTTT	CASSSIPGVRGELFF
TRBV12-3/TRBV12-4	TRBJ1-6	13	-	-	TGTGCCAGCAGCCCGGCGTCCGGTTCACCCCTCCACTTT	CASSPASGSPLHF
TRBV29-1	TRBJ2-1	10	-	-	TGCAGCGCTCTATACAATGAGCAGTTCTTC	CSALYNEQFF
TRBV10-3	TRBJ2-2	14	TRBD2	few	TGTGCCATCAAAGAGGGACTAGCCGCCGGGGAGCTGTTTTTT	CAIKEGLAAGELFF